This TCR beta chain was captured in a study of blood T cell repertoires in COVID-19. For the study at large: Italy, Spain and the United States were the sources of the convalescent and acute COVID-19 samples.

The CDR3 sequence is 13 residues long. Germline CDR1 SQVTM, CDR2 ANQGSEA. Unmatched junction bases numbered 2, after V lost 4 bases and J lost 9 bases. This clone was seen only once. TCRdb's table, derived via immunoSEQ multiplex PCR, lists solely in-frame clones and lacks some. The sample lists some 140,000 clones; 81% were seen once. The source of this sequence is a woman aged 55-70 years with active or convalescent COVID-19. This chain joins TRBV29-1 and TRBJ1-6; the match to TRBD1 covers 11 bases. The sequencing input was peripheral blood. CDR3 DNA: TGCAGCGTTGCGGGACAGGGGGGTTCACCCCTCCACTTT. This sequence encodes CSVAGQGGSPLHF. Complete variable domain (other parts from reference TRBV29-1 and TRBJ1-6): SAVISQKPSRDICQRGTSLTIQCQVDSQVTMMFWYRQQPGQSLTLIATANQGSEATYESGFVIDKFPISRPNLTFSTLTVSNMSPEDSSIYLCSVAGQGGSPLHFGNGTRLTVT.